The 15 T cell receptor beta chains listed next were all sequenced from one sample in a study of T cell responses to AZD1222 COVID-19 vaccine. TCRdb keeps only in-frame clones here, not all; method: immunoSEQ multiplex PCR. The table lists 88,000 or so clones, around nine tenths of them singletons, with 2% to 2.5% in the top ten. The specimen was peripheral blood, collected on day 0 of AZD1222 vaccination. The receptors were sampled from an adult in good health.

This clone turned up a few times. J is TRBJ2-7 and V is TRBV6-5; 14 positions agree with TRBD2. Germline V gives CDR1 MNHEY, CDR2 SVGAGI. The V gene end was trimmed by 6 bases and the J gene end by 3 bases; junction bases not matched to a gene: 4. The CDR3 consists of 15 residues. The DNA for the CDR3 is TGTGCCAGCAGGGAGGGGACTAGCGGGAGCTACGAGCAGTACTTC. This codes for CASREGTSGSYEQYF.

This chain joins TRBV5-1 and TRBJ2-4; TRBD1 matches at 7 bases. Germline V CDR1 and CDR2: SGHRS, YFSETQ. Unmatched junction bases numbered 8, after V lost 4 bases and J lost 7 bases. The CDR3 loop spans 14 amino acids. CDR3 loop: CASSPGQQANIQYF. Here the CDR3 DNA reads TGCGCCAGCAGCCCGGGACAGCAGGCGAACATTCAGTACTTC.

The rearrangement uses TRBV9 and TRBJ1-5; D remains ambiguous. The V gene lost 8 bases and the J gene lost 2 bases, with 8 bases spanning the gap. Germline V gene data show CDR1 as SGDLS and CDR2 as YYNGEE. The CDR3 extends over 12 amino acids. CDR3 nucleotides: TGTGCCAGTGGAGCGGGCAATCAGCCCCAGCATTTT. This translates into CASGAGNQPQHF.

CDR3 DNA: TGTGCCAGCGGCACTTTAGCGACTAATGAAAAACTGTTTTTT. It translates to CASGTLATNEKLFF. The rearrangement links TRBV9 to TRBJ1-4; D gene unclear. The germline V gene encodes CDR1 SGDLS and CDR2 YYNGEE. CDR3 size: 14 residues. V dropped 7 bases and J dropped 2 bases, with 12 bases sitting between them.

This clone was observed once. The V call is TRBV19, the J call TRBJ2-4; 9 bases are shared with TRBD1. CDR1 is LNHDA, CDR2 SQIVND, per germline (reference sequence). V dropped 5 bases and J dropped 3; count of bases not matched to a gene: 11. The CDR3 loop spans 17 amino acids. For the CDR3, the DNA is TGTGCCAGTAGTCCGGTGCCGGGACAGGGAGACAAAAACATTCAGTACTTC. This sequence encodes CASSPVPGQGDKNIQYF.

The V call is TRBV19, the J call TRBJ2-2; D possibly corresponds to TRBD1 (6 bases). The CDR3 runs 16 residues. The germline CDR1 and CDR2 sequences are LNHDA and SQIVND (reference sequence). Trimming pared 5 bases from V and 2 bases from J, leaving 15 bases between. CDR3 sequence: CASSPQGWANTGELFF. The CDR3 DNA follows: TGTGCCAGTAGTCCTCAGGGGTGGGCCAACACCGGGGAGCTGTTTTTT.

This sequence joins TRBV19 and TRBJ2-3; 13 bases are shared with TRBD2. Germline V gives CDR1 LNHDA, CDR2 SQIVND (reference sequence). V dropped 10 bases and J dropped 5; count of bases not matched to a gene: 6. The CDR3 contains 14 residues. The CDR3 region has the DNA TGTGCCACCCGGACTAGCGGGAGTGTAGATACGCAGTATTTT. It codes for CATRTSGSVDTQYF.

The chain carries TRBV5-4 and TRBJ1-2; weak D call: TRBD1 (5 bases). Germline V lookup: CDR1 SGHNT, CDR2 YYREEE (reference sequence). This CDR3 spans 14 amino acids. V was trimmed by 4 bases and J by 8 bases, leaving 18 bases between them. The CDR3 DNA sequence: TGTGCCAGCAGCCTCGCGGGGGGTGAAAGGGGCTACACCTTC. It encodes CASSLAGGERGYTF.

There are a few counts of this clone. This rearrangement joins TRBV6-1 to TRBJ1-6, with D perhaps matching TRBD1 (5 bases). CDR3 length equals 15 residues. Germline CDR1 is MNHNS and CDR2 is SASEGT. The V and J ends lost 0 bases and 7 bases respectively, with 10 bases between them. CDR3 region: CASSEAGGGNSPLHF. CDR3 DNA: TGTGCCAGCAGTGAAGCTGGGGGGGGGAATTCACCCCTCCACTTT.

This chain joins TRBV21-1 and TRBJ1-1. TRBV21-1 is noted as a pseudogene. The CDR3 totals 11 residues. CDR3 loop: CASTAKAEAFF. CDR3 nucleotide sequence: TGTGCCAGCACCGCCAAAGCTGAAGCTTTCTTT.

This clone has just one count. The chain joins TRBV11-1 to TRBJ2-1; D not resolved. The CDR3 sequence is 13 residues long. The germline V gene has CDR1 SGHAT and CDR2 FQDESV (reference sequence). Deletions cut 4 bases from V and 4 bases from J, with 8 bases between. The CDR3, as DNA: TGTGCCAGCAGCTCACTGTCATACAATGAGCAGTTCTTC. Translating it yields CASSSLSYNEQFF. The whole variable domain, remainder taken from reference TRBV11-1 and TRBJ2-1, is EAEVAQSPRYKITEKSQAVAFWCDPISGHATLYWYRQILGQGPELLVQFQDESVVDDSQLPKDRFSAERLKGVDSTLKIQPAELGDSAMYLCASSSLSYNEQFFGPGTRLTVL.

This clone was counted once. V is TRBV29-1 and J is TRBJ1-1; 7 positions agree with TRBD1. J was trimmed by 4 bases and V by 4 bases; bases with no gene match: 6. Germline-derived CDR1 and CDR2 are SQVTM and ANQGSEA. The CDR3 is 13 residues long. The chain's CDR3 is CSVVGQEPTEAFF. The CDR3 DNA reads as TGCAGCGTTGTTGGACAGGAGCCCACTGAAGCTTTCTTT.

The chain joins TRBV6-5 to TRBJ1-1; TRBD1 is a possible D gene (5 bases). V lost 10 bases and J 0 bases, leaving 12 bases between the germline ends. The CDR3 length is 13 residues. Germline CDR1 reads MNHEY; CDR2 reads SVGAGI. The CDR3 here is CATRGHLNTEAFF. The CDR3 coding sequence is TGTGCCACCCGCGGACACTTGAACACTGAAGCTTTCTTT.

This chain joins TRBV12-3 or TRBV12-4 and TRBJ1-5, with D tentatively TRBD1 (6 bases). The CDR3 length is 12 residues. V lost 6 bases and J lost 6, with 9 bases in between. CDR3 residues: CASSIGGQPQHF. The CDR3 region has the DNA TGTGCCAGCAGCATAGGGGGTCAGCCCCAGCATTTT.

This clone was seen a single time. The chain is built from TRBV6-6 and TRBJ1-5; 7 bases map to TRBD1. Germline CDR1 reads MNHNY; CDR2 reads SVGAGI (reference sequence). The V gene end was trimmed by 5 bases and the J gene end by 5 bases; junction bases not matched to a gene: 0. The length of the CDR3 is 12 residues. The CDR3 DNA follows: TGTGCCAGCAGTACAGGGGATCAGCCCCAGCATTTT. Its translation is CASSTGDQPQHF.